Below are 19 T cell receptor beta chains sequenced from a single sample in a study of regulatory T cells in long-lasting Graves disease. Arm-PCR with iRepertoire HTBI primers amplified the CDR3 regions for these TCR beta libraries. TCRdb fed the multiplex PCR reads into MiXCR, producing one record per CDR3 protein. The sample yields 600,000 to 650,000 distinct CDR3 sequences, around 15% seen once. The time point here: newly diagnosed GD, antithyroid drugs for less than 3 months. There was RNA extracted from PBMCs, and the TCR library was made from it. Separately, the same data were catalogued under a study of T cells in Graves' hyperthyroidism and ophthalmopathy.

The sample consisted of peripheral blood mononuclear cells (PBMCs), taken at new diagnosis, from a patient treated with antithyroid drugs. These receptor sequences come from a woman aged 30 to 39 with Graves disease.

This clonotype appeared many times. The V and J genes are TRBV7-3 and TRBJ2-3; 8 bases match TRBD2. Looked up from germline, CDR1 is SGHTA and CDR2 is FQGTGA. The length of the CDR3 is 16 residues. With 4 bases clipped from V and 0 bases from J, the junction kept 6 bases outside the gene matches. The CDR3 DNA reads as TGTGCCAGCAGCTCCCAGCGGGAGACTAGCACAGATACGCAGTATTTT. Translation gives CASSSQRETSTDTQYF.

Note on this clonotype: At one of its ends the junction is not consistent with the germline gene, which may arise from a read error. The rearrangement uses TRBV6-2 or TRBV6-3 and TRBJ2-5; a possible D gene is TRBD2 (5 bases). The CDR3 has 12 residues. CDR1 is MNHEY and CDR2 is SVGEGT in the germline V gene. As DNA, the CDR3 is TGTGCCAGCAGCTACTGGAGGGAGACCCAGTACTTC. Translating it yields CASSYWRETQYF.

Points on this clonotype: A much larger clone is a single base away; this may be a read error. The chain carries TRBV28 and TRBJ1-5; no reliable D call. The CDR3 length is 16 residues. CDR1 and CDR2 from the germline V gene are MDHEN and SYDVKM. CDR3 residues: CASSLNDASSSQPQHF. CDR3 in DNA: TGTGCCAGCAGTTTAAACGACGCATCTAGCAGTCAGCCCCAGCATTTT.

The V gene is TRBV10-3, the J gene TRBJ2-7, with 8 bases matching TRBD1. CDR1 and CDR2 from the germline V gene are ENHRY and SYGVKD. The CDR3 spans 15 residues. V was pared by 3 bases and J by 6 bases, with 10 bases of the junction left unmatched. CDR3 residues: CAISDYIQGATEQYF. The CDR3 DNA reads as TGTGCCATCAGTGATTATATTCAGGGGGCCACCGAGCAGTACTTC.

This clonotype was detected many times. The V and J genes are TRBV9 and TRBJ1-2, with D maybe TRBD1 (6 bases). The V and J ends lost 3 bases and 0 bases respectively, with 12 bases between them. The CDR3 is made up of 15 amino acids. The germline gives CDR1 SGDLS, CDR2 YYNGEE. For the CDR3, the DNA is TGTGCCAGCAGCGCTCATCAGGGGACTAACTATGGCTACACCTTC. Protein product: CASSAHQGTNYGYTF.

This clonotype has only a few counts. The chain couples TRBV5-1 to TRBJ1-5, with D perhaps TRBD1 (5 bases). The CDR3 sequence is 15 residues long. Germline CDR1 is SGHRS and CDR2 is YFSETQ. With 4 bases removed from V and 0 bases from J, the gap between germline ends came to 11 bases. This chain's CDR3 is CASSEGLSSNQPQHF. The CDR3 nucleotides read TGCGCCAGCAGCGAGGGACTCTCTAGCAATCAGCCCCAGCATTTT. Variable domain in full (rest from reference TRBV5-1 and TRBJ1-5): KAGVTQTPRYLIKTRGQQVTLSCSPISGHRSVSWYQQTPGQGLQFLFEYFSETQRNKGNFPGRFSGRQFSNSRSEMNVSTLELGDSALYLCASSEGLSSNQPQHFGDGTRLSIL.

This clonotype was observed at least ten times. The rearrangement links TRBV29-1 to TRBJ1-1, with D uncertain. CDR3 length: 13 amino acids. Germline assignment: CDR1 SQVTM and CDR2 ANQGSEA. Trimming shortened V by 8 bases and J by 2 bases, and 15 bases separated the two germline ends. Here the CDR3 DNA reads TGCAGCCTGAGCGTGGGTCCTAACACTGAAGCTTTCTTT. Protein sequence: CSLSVGPNTEAFF.

This clonotype turned up a few times. The chain recombines TRBV10-3 with TRBJ2-5; D is undetermined. Trimming shortened V by 3 bases and J by 4 bases, and 9 bases separated the two germline ends. The germline gives CDR1 ENHRY, CDR2 SYGVKD. The CDR3 covers 13 residues. CDR3 DNA sequence: TGTGCCATCAGTGACGGTCCCTCAGAGACCCAGTACTTC. Its translation: CAISDGPSETQYF.

V usage is TRBV29-1 and J usage is TRBJ1-5; 10 nucleotides align to TRBD1. From germline, CDR1 is SQVTM and CDR2 ANQGSEA. The CDR3 spans 13 residues. V lost 6 bases, J lost 6 bases, and 5 bases stayed unmatched. The CDR3 coding sequence is TGCAGCGTGGGACAGGGGATCGGTCAGCCCCAGCATTTT. Translation: CSVGQGIGQPQHF.

This chain links TRBV11-2 with TRBJ2-2, with D unclear. Per germline, CDR1 SGHAT and CDR2 FQNNGV. The CDR3 loop spans 23 amino acids. V was clipped by 1 base and J by 0 bases, with 30 bases between them. CDR3 bases: TGTGCCAGCAGCTTAGGAGGTATACAAGGCCTCTCCCTGAGTTTCGCGAACACCGGGGAGCTGTTTTTT. Protein: CASSLGGIQGLSLSFANTGELFF. Based on the CDR3 plus reference TRBV11-2 and TRBJ2-2, the full variable domain is EAGVAQSPRYKIIEKRQSVAFWCNPISGHATLYWYQQILGQGPKLLIQFQNNGVVDDSQLPKDRFSAERLKGVDSTLKIQPAKLEDSAVYLCASSLGGIQGLSLSFANTGELFFGEGSRLTVL.

This chain connects TRBV3-1 to TRBJ2-5; a possible D gene is TRBD1 (5 bases). Germline V gives CDR1 LGHDT, CDR2 YNNKEL (reference sequence). V gave up 1 base and J gave up 0 bases, with 9 bases separating them. The CDR3 loop spans 15 amino acids. The CDR3 DNA is TGTGCCAGCAGCCAAGTAGGCAGGGACCAAGAGACCCAGTACTTC. Encoded protein: CASSQVGRDQETQYF.

The CDR3: CASGYRAAANTGELFF. CDR3 bases: TGTGCCAGCGGATACAGAGCGGCCGCGAACACCGGGGAGCTGTTTTTT. The chain is built from TRBV9 and TRBJ2-2; tentatively, D is TRBD2 (5 bases). This CDR3 is 16 amino acids long. V lost 7 bases and J lost 0, with 16 bases in between. Germline V gene sequence: CDR1 SGDLS, CDR2 YYNGEE.

This clonotype has a count of ten or more. V gene TRBV6-5 combines with J gene TRBJ1-5, with D uncertain. The ends were cut back, 2 bases at V and 2 bases at J, with 13 bases in the middle. This CDR3 contains 16 residues. CDR1 is MNHEY, CDR2 SVGAGI, per germline. The CDR3 nucleotides read TGTGCCAGCAGTTACAAGTGGGCATTGGGCAATCAGCCCCAGCATTTT. Translation gives CASSYKWALGNQPQHF.

This sequence joins TRBV7-3 and TRBJ1-6; no reliable D call. Germline CDR1 and CDR2: SGHTA and FQGTGA. The CDR3 is made up of 15 amino acids. Between the trimmed V and J ends, which lost 0 bases and 6 bases, there was a span of 9 bases. CDR3 loop: CASSLTGLSNSPLHF. CDR3 DNA: TGTGCCAGCAGCTTAACTGGGCTGAGTAATTCACCCCTCCACTTT.

Points on this clonotype: A much bigger clone sits one base away, suggesting this may be a read error. The V gene is TRBV11-2, the J gene TRBJ2-3; TRBD1 matches 9 bases. Germline values: CDR1 SGHAT, CDR2 FQNNGV. CDR3 length equals 14 residues. J gave up 4 bases and V 4 bases, and 3 bases lay outside the gene matches. The CDR3: CASSWDREADTQYF. DNA of the CDR3: TGTGCCAGCAGCTGGGACAGGGAGGCAGATACGCAGTATTTT.

This clonotype was seen a few times. The J gene is TRBJ1-1, the V gene TRBV11-2; tentative D call: TRBD1 (6 bases). V was shortened by 3 bases and J by 8 bases, with 37 bases between the two germline ends. Germline V CDR1 and CDR2: SGHAT, FQNNGV. CDR3 length: 21 amino acids. The CDR3 loop is CASSFIPPGVGLTAKGKEAFF. CDR3 nucleotide sequence: TGTGCCAGCAGCTTTATTCCTCCAGGGGTAGGGTTGACAGCGAAGGGTAAAGAAGCTTTCTTT.

This clonotype occurred many times. This chain links TRBV2 with TRBJ1-2, with D unresolved. The CDR3 length is 13 residues. CDR1 is SNHLY, CDR2 FYNNEI, per germline. The V and J ends lost 7 bases and 2 bases respectively, with 11 bases between them. CDR3 protein: CASNTVRNYGYTF. The CDR3 DNA is TGTGCCAGCAATACGGTCCGGAACTATGGCTACACCTTC.

This clonotype was picked up many times. This sequence joins TRBV28 and TRBJ2-7; D remains unclear. The CDR3 covers 15 residues. Trimming took 6 bases from V and 3 from J, leaving 18 bases between them. The germline gives CDR1 MDHEN, CDR2 SYDVKM. The CDR3, as DNA: TGTGCCAGCAGACCCCTGGAGATGAGGCTCTACGAGCAGTACTTC. It codes for CASRPLEMRLYEQYF.

This clonotype occurred a few times. This sequence joins TRBV6-1 and TRBJ1-1; D ambiguous. V gave up 1 base and J gave up 11 bases, with 8 bases separating them. Germline CDR1 is MNHNS and CDR2 is SASEGT. This CDR3 is built from 11 residues. The CDR3 sequence: CASSEGLGAFF. The CDR3 DNA reads as TGTGCCAGCAGTGAAGGATTGGGGGCTTTCTTT.